Each of the 9 T cell receptor beta chains below was sequenced from the same sample in a study of T cells in Graves' hyperthyroidism and ophthalmopathy. Amplification targeted TCR beta CDR3 regions from RNA transcripts. Initially, a first-round RT-PCR of the TCR CDR3 employed the HTBI primer set. Via MiXCR, TCRdb re-called the multiplex PCR reads, giving one row per CDR3 protein. This sample carries 450,000 to 650,000 distinct CDR3 sequences, about 14% of them seen once, and the ten largest clones take roughly 7.7%. The sample comprised blood. The receptor source for this set is a woman aged 18-29 years with Graves' ophthalmopathy.

This clonotype appeared many times. This chain links TRBV6-1 with TRBJ1-1; possible D gene TRBD1, 5 bases. CDR1 is MNHNS and CDR2 is SASEGT in the germline V gene. V was shortened by 5 bases and J by 6 bases, with 10 bases between the two germline ends. There are 12 residues in the CDR3. The CDR3 region has the DNA TGTGCCAGCAGTCTACGACAGTCTGAAGCTTTCTTT. This gives the protein CASSLRQSEAFF.

This clonotype was counted many times. The chain employs TRBV15 and TRBJ2-5; 12 bases agree with TRBD2. The CDR3 extends over 15 amino acids. The J segment lost 5 bases and the V segment lost 5 bases, leaving 6 bases of the junction unmatched. Germline values: CDR1 LNHNV, CDR2 YYDKDF (reference sequence). The DNA for the CDR3 is TGTGCCACCAGCCTTGGACTAGCGGGACTGGAGACCCAGTACTTC. Its protein is CATSLGLAGLETQYF.

As to this clonotype: This may stem from a read error, because a much larger clone lies one nucleotide away. The genes are TRBV10-3 and TRBJ1-2; D might be TRBD1 (5 bases). The germline V gene encodes CDR1 ENHRY and CDR2 SYGVKD. The CDR3 is 16 residues long. DNA of the CDR3: TGTGCCATCAGTGAGGGGTCGCAGGGTATTAACCATGGCTACACCTTC. Its translation is CAISEGSQGINHGYTF.

The table lists this clonotype with many counts. The chain recombines TRBV28 with TRBJ1-6; D call uncertain. This CDR3 has 12 amino acids. Trimming took 2 bases from V and 9 from J, leaving 5 bases between them. Germline-derived CDR1 and CDR2 are MDHEN and SYDVKM. The CDR3 region is CASSLLGSPLHF. DNA of the CDR3: TGTGCCAGCAGTTTACTGGGTTCACCCCTCCACTTT. Complete variable domain (other parts from reference TRBV28 and TRBJ1-6): DVKVTQSSRYLVKRTGEKVFLECVQDMDHENMFWYRQDPGLGLRLIYFSYDVKMKEKGDIPEGYSVSREKKERFSLILESASTNQTSMYLCASSLLGSPLHFGNGTRLTVT.

Here the CDR3 reads CASSPGASGRGVQVQETQYF. The CDR3 DNA reads as TGTGCCAGCAGCCCTGGCGCTAGCGGGAGAGGGGTCCAAGTTCAAGAGACCCAGTACTTC. The chain links TRBV7-2 to TRBJ2-5, with 10 nucleotides matching TRBD2. The length of the CDR3 is 20 residues. With V trimmed by 5 bases and J by 2 bases, 20 bases remained unmatched. Germline lookup yields CDR1 SGHTA and CDR2 FQGNSA.

This chain uses TRBV20-1 with TRBJ2-2; TRBD2 agrees at 10 bases. CDR3 size: 14 residues. Germline V gene data show CDR1 as DFQATT and CDR2 as SNEGSKA (reference sequence). J lost 5 bases, V lost 5 bases, and 5 bases had no gene match. The CDR3 region has the DNA TGCAGTGCTCAAGCGGGAGGGCAGACCGGGGAGCTGTTTTTT. Its translation: CSAQAGGQTGELFF.

This clonotype was seen a handful of times. The V call is TRBV20-1, the J call TRBJ1-5; 9 nucleotides line up with TRBD1. V dropped 5 bases and J dropped 0; count of bases not matched to a gene: 8. CDR1 is DFQATT and CDR2 is SNEGSKA in the germline V gene (reference sequence). This CDR3 has 16 residues. CDR3 sequence: CSAPRDREYSNQPQHF. CDR3 DNA: TGCAGTGCTCCCCGGGACAGGGAATATAGCAATCAGCCCCAGCATTTT.

This clonotype was picked up many times. The chain carries TRBV20-1 and TRBJ2-3; no reliable D call. Trimming pared 3 bases from V and 0 bases from J, leaving 10 bases between. The germline V gene encodes CDR1 DFQATT and CDR2 SNEGSKA (reference sequence). The CDR3 totals 14 residues. The CDR3 loop is CSASPEASTDTQYF. The CDR3 nucleotides read TGCAGTGCTAGCCCGGAAGCCAGCACAGATACGCAGTATTTT.

This clonotype was seen at least ten times. The CDR3 spells CASSLGGAAYEQYF. DNA for the CDR3: TGTGCCAGCAGTTTAGGAGGAGCGGCCTACGAGCAGTACTTC. The rearrangement uses TRBV28 and TRBJ2-7; a possible D gene is TRBD2 (5 bases). Germline CDR1 is MDHEN and CDR2 is SYDVKM. CDR3 size: 14 residues. V was clipped by 2 bases and J by 2 bases, with 10 bases between them. Variable domain in full (rest from reference TRBV28 and TRBJ2-7): DVKVTQSSRYLVKRTGEKVFLECVQDMDHENMFWYRQDPGLGLRLIYFSYDVKMKEKGDIPEGYSVSREKKERFSLILESASTNQTSMYLCASSLGGAAYEQYFGPGTRLTVT.